The source of this T cell receptor beta chain is a study of regulatory T cells in long-lasting Graves disease. This clonotype was counted many times. Researchers made TCR beta libraries by using iRepertoire HTBI primers and running Arm-PCR on CDR3 regions. Each CDR3 protein gets one entry after TCRdb re-called the multiplex PCR reads with MiXCR. This sample has roughly 470,000 distinct CDR3 sequences, with more than 20% found just once. V was clipped by 5 bases and J by 1 base, with 9 bases between them. The length of the CDR3 is 13 residues. CDR1 and CDR2 (germline): SGDLS, YYNGEE. Regarding time point: persistent/refractory GD, antithyroid drugs over 5 years with positive TRAb. From RNA extracted from PBMCs, the TCR library was made.

V is TRBV9 and J is TRBJ1-1; D gene ambiguous. This receptor was obtained from a female donor with Graves disease. Sequencing used peripheral blood mononuclear cells (PBMCs), obtained when the disease was refractory, from a patient treated with antithyroid drugs. CDR3 sequence reads: CASSVAANTEAFF. The CDR3 DNA follows: TGTGCCAGCAGTGTGGCAGCGAACACTGAAGCTTTCTTT.